The rows below give T cell receptor beta chains drawn from one sample of a study of blood T cell repertoires in COVID-19. Sequencing used immunoSEQ multiplex PCR; TCRdb keeps in-frame clones, though not all of them. The sample contains under 250,000 clones, more than 70% of which appear only once. Specimen: peripheral blood. All receptors come from a woman aged 30 to 39 with COVID-19, enrolled during active disease. Each CDR3 is given with its conserved first and last residue. D genes are given only for firm matches. Clone size is stated in some rows and not others, as once, few, many or a class when expanded.

V: TRBV7-2; D: NA; size: NA; J: TRBJ2-7; CDR3: CASSLSSRGAAYEQYF; DNA: TGTGCCAGCAGCTTAAGCTCGCGGGGCGCCGCTTACGAGCAGTACTTC
V: TRBV15; D: NA; size: NA; J: TRBJ1-4; CDR3: CATSRDNGATNEKLFF; DNA: TGTGCCACCAGCAGAGATAACGGGGCAACTAATGAAAAACTGTTTTTT
V: TRBV14; D: TRBD1; size: NA; J: TRBJ2-3; CDR3: CASSGTGVTQYF; DNA: TGTGCCAGCAGCGGAACAGGGGTTACGCAGTATTTT
V: TRBV6-1; D: NA; size: NA; J: TRBJ1-2; CDR3: CASSEALRGTYGYTF; DNA: TGTGCCAGCAGTGAAGCGCTTCGGGGAACCTATGGCTACACCTTC
V: TRBV19; D: NA; size: NA; J: TRBJ2-7; CDR3: CASSIWGPSYEQYF; DNA: TGTGCCAGTAGTATATGGGGGCCATCCTACGAGCAGTACTTC
V: TRBV6-2/TRBV6-3; D: TRBD1; size: NA; J: TRBJ1-2; CDR3: CASTPRDRGYGYTF; DNA: TGTGCCAGCACCCCCCGTGACAGGGGATATGGCTACACCTTC
V: TRBV6-2/TRBV6-3; D: TRBD2; size: NA; J: TRBJ2-3; CDR3: CASSSLRLAGGDTQYF; DNA: TGTGCCAGCAGTTCTCTCCGACTAGCGGGGGGGGATACGCAGTATTTT
V: TRBV7-9; D: TRBD1; size: NA; J: TRBJ1-2; CDR3: CASSLRDSKYYGYTF; DNA: TGTGCCAGCAGCCTCCGGGACAGTAAATACTATGGCTACACCTTC
V: TRBV7-9; D: TRBD1; size: NA; J: TRBJ2-5; CDR3: CASSYQGAQETQYF; DNA: TGTGCCAGCAGCTACCAGGGGGCCCAAGAGACCCAGTACTTC
V: TRBV7-9; D: TRBD1; size: few; J: TRBJ1-2; CDR3: CASSTGQANLNYGYTF; DNA: TGTGCCAGCAGCACCGGACAGGCGAACTTAAACTATGGCTACACCTTC
V: TRBV4-2; D: NA; size: once; J: TRBJ2-2; CDR3: CASSQDLSSLVGELFF; DNA: TGTGCCAGCAGCCAAGATCTCTCTAGTTTGGTCGGGGAGCTGTTTTTT
V: TRBV5-6; D: TRBD1; size: NA; J: TRBJ1-4; CDR3: CASSFGTGDEKLFF; DNA: TGTGCCAGCAGCTTTGGGACAGGGGATGAAAAACTGTTTTTT
V: TRBV15; D: TRBD1; size: NA; J: TRBJ1-5; CDR3: CATSRDPLQGLRQPQHF; DNA: TGTGCCACCAGCAGAGATCCCCTACAGGGGCTGAGGCAGCCCCAGCATTTT
V: TRBV6-1; D: NA; size: once; J: TRBJ2-1; CDR3: CASSPPYNEQFF; DNA: TGTGCCAGCAGTCCCCCGTACAATGAGCAGTTCTTC
V: TRBV6-4; D: NA; size: NA; J: TRBJ2-3; CDR3: CASSDGAGASTDTQYF; DNA: TGTGCCAGCAGTGACGGGGCGGGGGCAAGCACAGATACGCAGTATTTT
V: TRBV5-4; D: NA; size: NA; J: TRBJ2-5; CDR3: CASSLDGRRETQYF; DNA: TGTGCCAGCAGCTTGGACGGCCGCAGGGAGACCCAGTACTTC
V: TRBV3-1/TRBV3-2; D: NA; size: NA; J: TRBJ1-2; CDR3: CASSQGGGLRGYTF; DNA: TGTGCCAGCAGCCAAGGGGGGGGACTGCGCGGCTACACCTTC
V: TRBV2; D: TRBD2; size: NA; J: TRBJ2-3; CDR3: CASSLSGGGTDTQYF; DNA: TGTGCCAGCAGTCTTAGCGGGGGAGGCACAGATACGCAGTATTTT
V: TRBV29-1; D: TRBD1; size: NA; J: TRBJ1-2; CDR3: CSVYTRDRANYGYTF; DNA: TGCAGCGTCTACACCCGGGACAGGGCTAACTATGGCTACACCTTC
V: TRBV27; D: TRBD1; size: NA; J: TRBJ1-5; CDR3: CASSPRTGDSNQPQHF; DNA: TGTGCCAGCAGTCCCCGGACAGGGGATAGCAATCAGCCCCAGCATTTT
V: TRBV6-5; D: NA; size: NA; J: TRBJ1-6; CDR3: CASSYSMPGRASPLHF; DNA: TGTGCCAGCAGTTACTCGATGCCGGGAAGGGCCTCACCCCTCCACTTT
V: TRBV7-2; D: TRBD2; size: once; J: TRBJ2-3; CDR3: CASSLVGLAGGDTDTQYF; DNA: TGTGCCAGCAGCTTAGTGGGACTAGCGGGAGGGGACACAGATACGCAGTATTTT
V: TRBV2; D: NA; size: NA; J: TRBJ1-2; CDR3: CASSEGLAELYGYTF; DNA: TGTGCCAGCAGTGAAGGACTGGCTGAGCTCTATGGCTACACCTTC
V: TRBV29-1; D: NA; size: once; J: TRBJ1-3; CDR3: CSVEFGRAGNTIYF; DNA: TGCAGCGTTGAGTTCGGCAGGGCTGGAAACACCATATATTTT
V: TRBV5-1; D: NA; size: NA; J: TRBJ1-2; CDR3: CASSSPDSNYGYTF; DNA: TGCGCCAGCAGTTCCCCAGACTCAAACTATGGCTACACCTTC
V: TRBV3-1/TRBV3-2; D: TRBD2; size: NA; J: TRBJ2-7; CDR3: CASSPLPSLAGDPYEQYF; DNA: TGTGCCAGCAGCCCCCTACCCTCCCTAGCGGGGGACCCCTACGAGCAGTACTTC